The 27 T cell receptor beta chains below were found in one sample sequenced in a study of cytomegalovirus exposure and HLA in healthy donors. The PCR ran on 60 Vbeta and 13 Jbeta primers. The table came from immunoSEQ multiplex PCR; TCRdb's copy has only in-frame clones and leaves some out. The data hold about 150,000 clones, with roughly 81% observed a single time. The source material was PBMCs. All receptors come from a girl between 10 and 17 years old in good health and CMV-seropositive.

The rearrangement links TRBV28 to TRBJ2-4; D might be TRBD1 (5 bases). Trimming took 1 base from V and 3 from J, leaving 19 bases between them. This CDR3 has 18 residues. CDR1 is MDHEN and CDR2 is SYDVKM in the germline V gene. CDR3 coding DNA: TGTGCCAGCAGTTTATCAATTGGGGCAGGGTCTAGCAAAAACATTCAGTACTTC. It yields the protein CASSLSIGAGSSKNIQYF. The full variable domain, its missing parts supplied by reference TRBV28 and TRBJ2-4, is DVKVTQSSRYLVKRTGEKVFLECVQDMDHENMFWYRQDPGLGLRLIYFSYDVKMKEKGDIPEGYSVSREKKERFSLILESASTNQTSMYLCASSLSIGAGSSKNIQYFGAGTRLSVL.

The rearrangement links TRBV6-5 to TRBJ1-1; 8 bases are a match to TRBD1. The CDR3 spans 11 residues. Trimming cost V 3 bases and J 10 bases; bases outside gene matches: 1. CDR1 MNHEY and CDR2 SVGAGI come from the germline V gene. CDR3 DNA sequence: TGTGCCAGCAGTTATGGACAGGGAGCTTTCTTT. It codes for CASSYGQGAFF.

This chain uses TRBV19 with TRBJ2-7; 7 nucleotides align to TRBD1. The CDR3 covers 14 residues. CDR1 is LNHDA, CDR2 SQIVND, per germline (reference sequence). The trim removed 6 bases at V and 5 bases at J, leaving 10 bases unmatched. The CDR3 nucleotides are TGTGCCAGTAGCACCTCAGGGGGACGGGACGAGCAGTACTTC. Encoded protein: CASSTSGGRDEQYF.

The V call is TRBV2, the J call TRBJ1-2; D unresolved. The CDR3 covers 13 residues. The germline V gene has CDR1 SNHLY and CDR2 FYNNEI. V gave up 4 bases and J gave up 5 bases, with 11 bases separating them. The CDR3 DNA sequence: TGTGCCAGCAGTGTGGCAGGCGCTTATGGCTACACCTTC. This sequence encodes CASSVAGAYGYTF.

The CDR3: CASTRTGLPDTEAFF. As DNA, the CDR3 is TGTGCCAGCACCAGGACAGGGCTCCCCGACACTGAAGCTTTCTTT. The chain employs TRBV11-3 and TRBJ1-1; 8 nucleotides match TRBD1. CDR1 and CDR2 (germline): SGHNT, YENEEA. Trimming at V came to 7 bases and at J to 3 bases, leaving 10 bases not matched to a gene. The CDR3 runs to 15 residues.

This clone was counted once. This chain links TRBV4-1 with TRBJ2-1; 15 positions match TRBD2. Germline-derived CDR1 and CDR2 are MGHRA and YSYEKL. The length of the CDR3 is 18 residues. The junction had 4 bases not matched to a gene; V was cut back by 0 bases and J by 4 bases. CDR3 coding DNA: TGCGCCAGCAGCCAAGATCCCGGACTAGCGGGGGGGTACAATGAGCAGTTCTTC. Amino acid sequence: CASSQDPGLAGGYNEQFF.

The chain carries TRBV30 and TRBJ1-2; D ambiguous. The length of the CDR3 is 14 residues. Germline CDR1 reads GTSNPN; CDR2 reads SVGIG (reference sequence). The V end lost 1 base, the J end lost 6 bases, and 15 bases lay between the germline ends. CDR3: CAWSASGTAHGYTF. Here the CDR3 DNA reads TGTGCCTGGAGTGCGTCAGGAACGGCGCATGGCTACACCTTC.

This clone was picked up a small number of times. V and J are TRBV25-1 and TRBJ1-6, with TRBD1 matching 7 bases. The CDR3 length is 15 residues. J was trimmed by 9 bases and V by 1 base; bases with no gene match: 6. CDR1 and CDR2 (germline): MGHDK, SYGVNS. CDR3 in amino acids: CASSESRGDSSPLHF. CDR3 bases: TGTGCCAGCAGTGAATCTAGGGGGGACAGTTCACCCCTCCACTTT.

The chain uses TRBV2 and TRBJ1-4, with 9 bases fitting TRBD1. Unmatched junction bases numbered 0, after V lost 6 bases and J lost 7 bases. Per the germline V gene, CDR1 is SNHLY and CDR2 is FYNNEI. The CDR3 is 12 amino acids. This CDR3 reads CASRDRGEKLFF. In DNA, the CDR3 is TGTGCCAGCAGGGACAGGGGTGAAAAACTGTTTTTT.

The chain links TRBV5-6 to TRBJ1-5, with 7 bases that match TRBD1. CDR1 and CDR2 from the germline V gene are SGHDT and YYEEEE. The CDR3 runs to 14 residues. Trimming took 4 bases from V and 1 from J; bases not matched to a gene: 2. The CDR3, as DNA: TGTGCCAGCAGCCCGGGACAGAGCAATCAGCCCCAGCATTTT. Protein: CASSPGQSNQPQHF.

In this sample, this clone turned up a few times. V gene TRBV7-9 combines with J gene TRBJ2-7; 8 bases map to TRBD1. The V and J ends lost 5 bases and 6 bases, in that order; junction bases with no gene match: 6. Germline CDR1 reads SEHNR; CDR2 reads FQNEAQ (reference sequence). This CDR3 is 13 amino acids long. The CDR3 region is CASSPGQEGEQYF. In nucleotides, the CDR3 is TGTGCCAGCAGCCCGGGACAGGAAGGCGAGCAGTACTTC.

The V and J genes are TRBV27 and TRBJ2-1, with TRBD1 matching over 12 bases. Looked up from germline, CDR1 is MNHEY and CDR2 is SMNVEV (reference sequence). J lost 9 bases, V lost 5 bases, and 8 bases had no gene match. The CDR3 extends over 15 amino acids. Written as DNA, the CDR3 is TGTGCCAGCAGTCCATGGGACAGGGGGCGGGGTGAGCAGTTCTTC. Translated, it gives CASSPWDRGRGEQFF.

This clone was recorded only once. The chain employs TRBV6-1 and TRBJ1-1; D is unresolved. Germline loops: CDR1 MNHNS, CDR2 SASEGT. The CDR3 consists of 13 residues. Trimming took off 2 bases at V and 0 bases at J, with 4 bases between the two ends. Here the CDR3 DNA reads TGTGCCAGCAGTGAACAGGTGAACACTGAAGCTTTCTTT. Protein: CASSEQVNTEAFF.

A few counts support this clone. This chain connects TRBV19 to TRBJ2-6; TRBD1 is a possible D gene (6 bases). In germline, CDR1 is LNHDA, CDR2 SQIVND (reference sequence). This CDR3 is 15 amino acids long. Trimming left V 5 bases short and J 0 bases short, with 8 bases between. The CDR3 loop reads CASSLTGSGANVLTF. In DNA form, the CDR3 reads TGTGCCAGTAGTCTGACAGGCTCTGGGGCCAACGTCCTGACTTTC.

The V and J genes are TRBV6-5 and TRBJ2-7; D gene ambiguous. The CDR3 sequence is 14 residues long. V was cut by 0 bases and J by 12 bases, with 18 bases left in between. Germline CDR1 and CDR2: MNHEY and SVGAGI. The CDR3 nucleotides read TGTGCCAGCAGTTACTCGATGGTTGCGCCGGGTCGGTACTTC. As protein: CASSYSMVAPGRYF.

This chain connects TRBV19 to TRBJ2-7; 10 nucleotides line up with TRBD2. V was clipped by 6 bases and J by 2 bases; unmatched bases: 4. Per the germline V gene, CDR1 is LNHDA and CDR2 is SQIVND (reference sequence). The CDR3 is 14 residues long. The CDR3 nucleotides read TGTGCCAGTAGGAGACTAGCGGGCACCTACGAGCAGTACTTC. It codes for CASRRLAGTYEQYF.

The CDR3 protein is CSVGISSGGISYNEQFF. CDR3 bases: TGCAGCGTTGGAATTTCCTCAGGGGGCATATCCTACAATGAGCAGTTCTTC. V is TRBV29-1 and J is TRBJ2-1; 8 bases map to TRBD1. The germline gives CDR1 SQVTM, CDR2 ANQGSEA. This CDR3 has 17 residues. J lost 1 base, V lost 4 bases, and 12 bases had no gene match.

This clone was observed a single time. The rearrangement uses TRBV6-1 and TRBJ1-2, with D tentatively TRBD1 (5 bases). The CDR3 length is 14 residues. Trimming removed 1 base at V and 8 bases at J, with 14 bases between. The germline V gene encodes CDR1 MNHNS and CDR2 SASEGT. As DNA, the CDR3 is TGTGCCAGCAGTGAAGACCGGGGGATTGGCGGCTACACCTTC. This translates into CASSEDRGIGGYTF.

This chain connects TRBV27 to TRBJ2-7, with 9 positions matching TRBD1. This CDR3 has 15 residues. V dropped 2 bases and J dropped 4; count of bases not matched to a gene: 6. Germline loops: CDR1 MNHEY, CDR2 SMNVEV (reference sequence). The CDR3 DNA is TGTGCCAGCAGTTTAGGGGGGACAGGGTATTACGAGCAGTACTTC. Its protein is CASSLGGTGYYEQYF.

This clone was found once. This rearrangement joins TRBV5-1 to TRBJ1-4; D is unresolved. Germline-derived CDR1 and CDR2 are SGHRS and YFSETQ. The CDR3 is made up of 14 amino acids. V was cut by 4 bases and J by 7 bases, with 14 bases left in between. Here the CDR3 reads CASSPGGSREKLFF. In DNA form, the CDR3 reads TGCGCCAGCAGCCCGGGAGGCAGCCGTGAAAAACTGTTTTTT.

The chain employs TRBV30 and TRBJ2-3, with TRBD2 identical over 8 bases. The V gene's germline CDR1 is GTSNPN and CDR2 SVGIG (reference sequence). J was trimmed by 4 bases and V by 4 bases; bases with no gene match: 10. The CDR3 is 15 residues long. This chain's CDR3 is CAWTLGGLGADTQYF. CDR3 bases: TGTGCCTGGACCCTGGGGGGACTAGGGGCAGATACGCAGTATTTT.

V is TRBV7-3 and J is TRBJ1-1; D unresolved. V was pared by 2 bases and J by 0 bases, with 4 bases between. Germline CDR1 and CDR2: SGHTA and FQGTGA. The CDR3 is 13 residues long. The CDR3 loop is CASSLRLNTEAFF. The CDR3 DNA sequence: TGTGCCAGCAGCTTACGGTTGAACACTGAAGCTTTCTTT.

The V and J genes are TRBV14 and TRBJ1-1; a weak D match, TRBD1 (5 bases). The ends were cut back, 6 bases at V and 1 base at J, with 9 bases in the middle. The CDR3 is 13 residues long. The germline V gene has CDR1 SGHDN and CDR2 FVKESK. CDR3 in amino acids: CASRSTGNTEAFF. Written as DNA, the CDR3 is TGTGCCAGCAGGTCAACAGGGAACACTGAAGCTTTCTTT.

The CDR3 is CASSLVNEQYF. CDR3 DNA: TGTGCCAGCAGCTTAGTAAACGAGCAGTACTTC. The rearrangement joins TRBV11-2 to TRBJ2-7; no reliable D call. Trimming shortened V by 1 base and J by 5 bases, and 3 bases separated the two germline ends. Germline V gene lookup returns CDR1 SGHAT and CDR2 FQNNGV. The CDR3 is made up of 11 amino acids.

In DNA form, the CDR3 reads TGTGCCAGCAGTGACTCCGGGGGGACTGAAGCTTTCTTT. Encoded protein: CASSDSGGTEAFF. The rearrangement links TRBV6-4 to TRBJ1-1, with D possibly matching TRBD1 (5 bases). Between the trimmed V and J ends, which lost 0 bases and 5 bases, there was a span of 7 bases. CDR1 is MRHNA, CDR2 SNTAGT, per germline. This CDR3 region has 13 residues.

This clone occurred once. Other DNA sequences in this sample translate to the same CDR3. Written as DNA, the CDR3 is TGTGCCAGCAGTTACTCCGGAGGGACTGAAGCTTTCTTT. This gives the protein CASSYSGGTEAFF. The chain recombines TRBV6-6 with TRBJ1-1; no clear D gene. The germline V and J ends were trimmed by 0 bases and 5 bases, with 7 bases remaining between them. The CDR3 consists of 13 residues. Germline CDR1 reads MNHNY; CDR2 reads SVGAGI (reference sequence).

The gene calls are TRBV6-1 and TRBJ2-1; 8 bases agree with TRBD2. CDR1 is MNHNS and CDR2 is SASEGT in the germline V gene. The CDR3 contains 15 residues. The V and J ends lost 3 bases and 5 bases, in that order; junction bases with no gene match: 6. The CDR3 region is CASSDGGGGHNEQFF. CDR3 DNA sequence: TGTGCCAGCAGTGATGGTGGCGGGGGGCACAATGAGCAGTTCTTC.